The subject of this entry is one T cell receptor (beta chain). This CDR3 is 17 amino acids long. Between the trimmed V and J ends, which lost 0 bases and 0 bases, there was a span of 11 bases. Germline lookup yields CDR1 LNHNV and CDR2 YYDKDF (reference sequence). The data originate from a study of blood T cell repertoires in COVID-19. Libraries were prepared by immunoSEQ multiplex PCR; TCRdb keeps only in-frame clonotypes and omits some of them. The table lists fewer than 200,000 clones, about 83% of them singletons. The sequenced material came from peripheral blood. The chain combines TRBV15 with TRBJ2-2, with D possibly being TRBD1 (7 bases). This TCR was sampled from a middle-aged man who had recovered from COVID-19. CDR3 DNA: TGTGCCACCAGCAGAGATTCCAGGGGGGCGAACACCGGGGAGCTGTTTTTT. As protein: CATSRDSRGANTGELFF.